Listed below are T cell receptor beta chains from one sample, sequenced in a study of Ad26.COV2.S vaccination and SARS-CoV-2 variants. Clones were sequenced by immunoSEQ multiplex PCR, and TCRdb holds only the in-frame ones, with some missing. The sample yields roughly 330,000 clones, about nine tenths seen once. Source: peripheral blood, taken in a trial of Ad26.COV2.S vaccine versus placebo. The receptors shown here come from a person aged 18 to 59 who received the Ad26.COV2.S COVID-19 vaccine or a placebo. CDR3s include the opening cysteine and the closing phenylalanine or tryptophan. A D gene is named only where the DNA matches it firmly.

CAISGGRQGGLSSYTF | TRBJ1-2 | TRBV10-3 | NA
CASSLRDRGPYEQYF | TRBJ2-7 | TRBV7-2 | TRBD1
CASSLSPTGIGNTIYF | TRBJ1-3 | TRBV4-3 | NA
CASSKRQASGNTIYF | TRBJ1-3 | TRBV6-2/TRBV6-3 | NA
CASSTRAEKLFF | TRBJ1-4 | TRBV19 | NA
CASSQASLAGGDNEQFF | TRBJ2-1 | TRBV3-1/TRBV3-2 | TRBD2
CASSPGPGLETYYNEQFF | TRBJ2-1 | TRBV7-6 | TRBD2
CASSPKVAGTVSSPLHF | TRBJ1-6 | TRBV4-3 | NA
CASSAPGGQRGGHEKLFF | TRBJ1-4 | TRBV9 | NA
CASSLSGSYSGNTIYF | TRBJ1-3 | TRBV7-9 | NA
CASSFEGNTEAFF | TRBJ1-1 | TRBV5-8 | NA
CASSQTGTGGGDYEQYF | TRBJ2-7 | TRBV4-3 | NA
CASSRWIEETNLSYNSPLHF | TRBJ1-6 | TRBV27 | NA
CASSLARQGDTEAFF | TRBJ1-1 | TRBV7-2 | NA
CASSRGGNQPQHF | TRBJ1-5 | TRBV21-1 | NA
CASRGNTEAFF | TRBJ1-1 | TRBV5-6 | NA
CASSSTGEPQHF | TRBJ1-5 | TRBV7-2 | TRBD1
CATSDLWQGISGNTIYF | TRBJ1-3 | TRBV24-1 | NA
CSVDAEGGETQYF | TRBJ2-5 | TRBV29-1 | NA
CASSWGGEAQPQHF | TRBJ1-5 | TRBV6-2/TRBV6-3 | NA
CASSISGGGGDEKLFF | TRBJ1-4 | TRBV19 | NA
CAWTGHGDVYTF | TRBJ1-2 | TRBV30 | NA
CASSIGGSGEQFF | TRBJ2-1 | TRBV19 | NA
CASSALARTEGANGYTF | TRBJ1-2 | TRBV5-4 | NA
CASRGREENQPQHF | TRBJ1-5 | TRBV19 | NA
CSASNGYTF | TRBJ1-2 | TRBV20-1 | NA
CASSPGQGPYEQYF | TRBJ2-7 | TRBV2 | TRBD1
CASSPLAGYQETQYF | TRBJ2-5 | TRBV9 | NA
CSVRSSTGELFF | TRBJ2-2 | TRBV29-1 | NA
CVRTQGSGNTIYF | TRBJ1-3 | TRBV2 | NA
CASTLQGIQETQYF | TRBJ2-5 | TRBV5-4 | TRBD1
CASSLGSRGAEAFF | TRBJ1-1 | TRBV7-2 | NA
CASSPTPGQGKSGYTF | TRBJ1-2 | TRBV7-8 | TRBD1